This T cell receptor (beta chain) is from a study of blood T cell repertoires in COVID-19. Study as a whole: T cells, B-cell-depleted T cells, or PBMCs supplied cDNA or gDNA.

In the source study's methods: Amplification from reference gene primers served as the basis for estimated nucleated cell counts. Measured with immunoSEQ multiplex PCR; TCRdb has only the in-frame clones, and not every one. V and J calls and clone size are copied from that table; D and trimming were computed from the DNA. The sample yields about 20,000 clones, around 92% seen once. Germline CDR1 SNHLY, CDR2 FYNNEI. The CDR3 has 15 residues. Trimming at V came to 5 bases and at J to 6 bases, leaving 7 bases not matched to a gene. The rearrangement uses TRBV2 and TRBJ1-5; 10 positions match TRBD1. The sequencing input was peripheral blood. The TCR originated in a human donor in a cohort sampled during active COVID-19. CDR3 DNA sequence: TGTGCCAGCAGTACCTGGGACAGGGGCGGTCAGCCCCAGCATTTT. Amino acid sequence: CASSTWDRGGQPQHF.